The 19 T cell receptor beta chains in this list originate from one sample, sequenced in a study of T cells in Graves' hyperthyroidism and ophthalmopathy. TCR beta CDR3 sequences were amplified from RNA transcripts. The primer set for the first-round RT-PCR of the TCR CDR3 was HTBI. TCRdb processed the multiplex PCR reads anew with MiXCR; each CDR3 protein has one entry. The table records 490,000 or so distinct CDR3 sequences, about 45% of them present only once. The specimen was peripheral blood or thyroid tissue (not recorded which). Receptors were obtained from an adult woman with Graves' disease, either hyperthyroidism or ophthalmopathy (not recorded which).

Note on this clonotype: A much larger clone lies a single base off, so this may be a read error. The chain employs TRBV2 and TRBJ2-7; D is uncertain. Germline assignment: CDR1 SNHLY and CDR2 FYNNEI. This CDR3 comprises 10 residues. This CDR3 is CASKVGKAKF. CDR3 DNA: TGTGCCAGCAAGGTGGGCAAAGCAAAATTC.

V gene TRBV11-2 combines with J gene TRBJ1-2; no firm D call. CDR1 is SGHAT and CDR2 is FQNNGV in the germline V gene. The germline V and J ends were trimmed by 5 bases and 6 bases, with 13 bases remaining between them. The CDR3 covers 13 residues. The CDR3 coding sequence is TGTGCCAGCAGCGATCTTGGTAGTGATGGCTACACCTTC. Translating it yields CASSDLGSDGYTF.

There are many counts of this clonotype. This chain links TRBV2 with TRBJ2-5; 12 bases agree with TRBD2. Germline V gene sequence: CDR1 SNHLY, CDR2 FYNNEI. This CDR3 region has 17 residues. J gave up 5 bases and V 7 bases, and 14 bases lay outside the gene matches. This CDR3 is CASKKTSGRPQRETQYF. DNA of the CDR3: TGTGCCAGCAAGAAGACTAGCGGGAGACCGCAGCGGGAGACCCAGTACTTC.

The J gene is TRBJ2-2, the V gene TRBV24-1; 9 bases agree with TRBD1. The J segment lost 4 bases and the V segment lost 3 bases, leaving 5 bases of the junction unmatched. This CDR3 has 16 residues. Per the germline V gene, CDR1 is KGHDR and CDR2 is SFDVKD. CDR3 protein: CATSDPGQGSTGELFF. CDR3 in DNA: TGTGCCACCAGTGATCCGGGACAGGGTAGCACCGGGGAGCTGTTTTTT.

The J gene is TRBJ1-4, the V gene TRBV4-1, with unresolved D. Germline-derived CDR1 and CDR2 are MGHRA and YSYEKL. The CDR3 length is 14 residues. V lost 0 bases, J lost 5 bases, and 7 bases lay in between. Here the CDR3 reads CASSQEARNEKLFF. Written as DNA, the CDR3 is TGCGCCAGCAGCCAAGAGGCCAGGAATGAAAAACTGTTTTTT.

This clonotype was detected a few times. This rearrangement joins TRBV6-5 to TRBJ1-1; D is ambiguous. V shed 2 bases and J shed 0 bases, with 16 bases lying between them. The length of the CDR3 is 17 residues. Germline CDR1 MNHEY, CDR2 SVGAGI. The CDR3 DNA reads TGTGCCAGCAGTTACCAAGTGGGGTCGATCATGAACACTGAAGCTTTCTTT. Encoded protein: CASSYQVGSIMNTEAFF.

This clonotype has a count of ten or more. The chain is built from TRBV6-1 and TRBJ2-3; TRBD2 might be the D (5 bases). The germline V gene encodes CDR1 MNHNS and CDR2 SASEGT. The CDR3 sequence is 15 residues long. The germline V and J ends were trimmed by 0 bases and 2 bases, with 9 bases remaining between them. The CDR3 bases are TGTGCCAGCAGTGAAGCACGGGGTTTCACAGATACGCAGTATTTT. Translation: CASSEARGFTDTQYF.

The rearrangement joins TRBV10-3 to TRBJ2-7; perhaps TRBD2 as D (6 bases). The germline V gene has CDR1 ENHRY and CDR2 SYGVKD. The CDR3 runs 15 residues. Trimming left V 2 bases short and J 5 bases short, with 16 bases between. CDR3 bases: TGTGCCATCAGTGAGAGGGGTCTGGAGGGCCACGAGCAGTACTTC. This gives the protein CAISERGLEGHEQYF.

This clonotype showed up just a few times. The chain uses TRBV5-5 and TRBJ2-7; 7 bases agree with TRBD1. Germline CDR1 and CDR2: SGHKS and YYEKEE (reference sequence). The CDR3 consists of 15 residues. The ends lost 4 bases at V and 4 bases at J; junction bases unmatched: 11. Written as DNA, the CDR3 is TGTGCCAGCAGCGATCCCCGGGCAGGGGGATACGAGCAGTACTTC. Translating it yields CASSDPRAGGYEQYF.

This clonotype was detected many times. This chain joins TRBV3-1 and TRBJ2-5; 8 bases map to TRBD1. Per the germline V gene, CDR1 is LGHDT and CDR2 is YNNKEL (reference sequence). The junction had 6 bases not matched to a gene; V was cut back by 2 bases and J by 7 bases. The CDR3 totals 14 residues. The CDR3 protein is CASSQSGGQGTQYF. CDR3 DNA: TGTGCCAGCAGCCAATCGGGCGGACAGGGGACCCAGTACTTC.

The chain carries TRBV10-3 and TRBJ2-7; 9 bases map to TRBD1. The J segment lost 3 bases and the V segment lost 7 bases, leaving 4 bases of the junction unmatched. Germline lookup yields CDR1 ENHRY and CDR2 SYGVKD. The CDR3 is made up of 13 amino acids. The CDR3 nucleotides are TGTGCCATCACCGGACAGGGGATCTACGAGCAGTACTTC. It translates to CAITGQGIYEQYF.

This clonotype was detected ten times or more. CDR3 sequence (DNA): TGCAGTGCTACCTTACAGGGTGGCACTGAAGCTTTCTTT. Its protein product is CSATLQGGTEAFF. The genes are TRBV20-1 and TRBJ1-1, with D perhaps TRBD1 (6 bases). The V end lost 4 bases, the J end lost 4 bases, and 13 bases lay between the germline ends. The germline V gene has CDR1 DFQATT and CDR2 SNEGSKA (reference sequence). The CDR3 is 13 residues long.

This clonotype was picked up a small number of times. The CDR3 DNA reads as TGTGCCAGCTCACCACGAGGGTCCCAAGAGACCCAGTACTTC. This translates into CASSPRGSQETQYF. The V gene is TRBV18, the J gene TRBJ2-5, with TRBD2 as a possible D gene (5 bases). Germline loops: CDR1 KGHSH, CDR2 LQKENI. CDR3 length: 14 amino acids. Between the trimmed V and J ends, which lost 1 base and 1 base, there was a span of 7 bases.

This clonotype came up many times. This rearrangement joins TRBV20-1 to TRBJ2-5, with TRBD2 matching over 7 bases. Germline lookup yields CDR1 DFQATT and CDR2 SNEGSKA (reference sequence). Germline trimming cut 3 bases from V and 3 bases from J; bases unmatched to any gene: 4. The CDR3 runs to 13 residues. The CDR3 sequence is CSASATSEETQYF. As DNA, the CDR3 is TGCAGTGCTAGTGCCACTAGCGAAGAGACCCAGTACTTC.

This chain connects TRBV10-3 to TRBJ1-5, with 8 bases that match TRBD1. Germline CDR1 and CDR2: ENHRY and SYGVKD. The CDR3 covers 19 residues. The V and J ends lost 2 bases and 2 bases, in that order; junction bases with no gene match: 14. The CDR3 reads CAISELWADREGGNQPQHF. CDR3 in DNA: TGTGCCATCAGTGAGCTTTGGGCGGACAGGGAGGGAGGCAATCAGCCCCAGCATTTT.

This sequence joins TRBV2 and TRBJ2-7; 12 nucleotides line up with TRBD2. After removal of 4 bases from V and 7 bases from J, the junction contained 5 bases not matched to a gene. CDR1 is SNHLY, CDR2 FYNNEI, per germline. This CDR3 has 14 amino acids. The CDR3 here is CASSGTSGIREQYF. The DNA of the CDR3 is TGTGCCAGCAGTGGGACTAGCGGGATTCGGGAGCAGTACTTC.

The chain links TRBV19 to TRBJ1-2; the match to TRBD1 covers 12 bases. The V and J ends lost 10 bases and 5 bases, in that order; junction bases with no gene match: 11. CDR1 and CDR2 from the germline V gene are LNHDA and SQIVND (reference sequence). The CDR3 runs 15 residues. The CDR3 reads CATRTGTGGRYGYTF. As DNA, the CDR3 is TGTGCCACCCGAACCGGGACAGGGGGCCGGTATGGCTACACCTTC.

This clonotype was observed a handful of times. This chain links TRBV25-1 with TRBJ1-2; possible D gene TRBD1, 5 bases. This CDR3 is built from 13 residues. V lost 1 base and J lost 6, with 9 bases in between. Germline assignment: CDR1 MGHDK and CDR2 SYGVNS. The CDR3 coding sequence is TGTGCCAGCAGTGAATCCGGGGACGATGGCTACACCTTC. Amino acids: CASSESGDDGYTF.

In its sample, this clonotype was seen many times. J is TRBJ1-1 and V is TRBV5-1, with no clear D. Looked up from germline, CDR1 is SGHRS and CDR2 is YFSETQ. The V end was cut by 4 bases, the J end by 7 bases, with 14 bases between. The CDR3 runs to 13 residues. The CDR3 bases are TGCGCCAGCAGCGTAGTCCTCTCCAGTGAAGCTTTCTTT. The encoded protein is CASSVVLSSEAFF.